This TCR beta chain was retrieved from a study of shared clonotypes between healthy human individuals (dated by TCRdb to about 2020). Regarding the study in general: The cohort included a few men and a couple of women between 18 and 49 years of age. For each donor, CD4 naive and CD4 memory were each run on three plates, CD8 naive on two plates, and CD8 memory on one plate. Blood TCR repertoires of a handful of healthy adults were deeply sequenced to estimate repertoire size and the extent of clonotype sharing between individuals. Different laboratories and diverse techniques were used to prepare libraries and sequence TCR repertoires, to increase sequencing depth and limit assay-specific biases. Per donor, leukapheresis produced somewhere between about 0.85 and 10 billion PBMCs.

This clone was observed once. The antigen this receptor binds is unknown. Base qualities are missing; no much larger clone stands one base away. The donors were healthy, HIV-negative adults who had no recently reported acute infections or vaccinations. Only Caucasian adults living in Nashville, Tennessee, USA were represented among the donors. CD4+ T cells were enriched through magnetic negative selection, after which naive cells were positively selected on CD45RA and the remaining negative fraction served as the memory subset. Blood was obtained by leukapheresis, after which PBMCs were separated by Ficoll-Histopaque density gradient centrifugation and cryopreserved in liquid nitrogen vapor phase. Analytical flow cytometry was used to check the purity and quantity of every magnetically sorted T cell population. Genomic DNA was isolated from every sorted fraction and measured by UV absorbance on a Nanodrop 2000c.

Study-level results and caveats: The genetic and exposure-history diversity represented was limited by the small number of donors. Rarefaction of sorted-subset datasets indicated incomplete sequencing despite the large sequencing depth. Compared with non-shared clonotypes, the clonotypes found in all four sorted-subset donors had higher generation probabilities. Pairwise subsampling led to the expectation that sequencing depth would affect the degree of clonotype sharing among donors. Sampling was limited to blood, and TCR repertoires in tissue likely differ from TCR repertoires in blood. Roughly 5% of naive CD4, approximately 3.7% of naive CD8, approximately 2% of memory CD4, and 0.4% of memory CD8 clonotypes were shared across several donors. Estimated clonotype richness was generally larger for naive than for memory subsets.

Using the deep immunoSEQ assay, TCR CDR3 regions were amplified from genomic DNA by multiplex PCR. Extracted genomic DNA from each cell subset was spread evenly across all wells of several immunoSEQ 96-well plates, with each plate serving as a replicate. For sorted subsets, roughly 190 ng of genomic DNA, equivalent to 25,000 to 35,000 T cell genomes, went into each replicate PCR. Purified libraries were quantified with a Qubit 3.0 fluorometer, sized on a Bioanalyzer 2100, and re-quantified with the KAPA Library Quantification kit. Every immunoSEQ 96-well plate was sequenced on a separate single-read 150-cycle Illumina NextSeq 550 flow cell. The authors processed their data as follows. Because the immunoSEQ output held only junctional sequences and lacked quality scores, the filtering could not match the filtering applied to full-length reads. Sequences were annotated with PyIR, a Python wrapper for IgBLAST v1.9, using IMGT germline references to assign V/J genes and CDR3. Reads were removed for weak V/J assignments (E-value above 1e-6), missing CDR3, stop codons, out-of-frame junctions, or ambiguous translated residues. V3J clonotypes were defined as sequences sharing the same inferred V gene, J gene, and CDR3 amino acid sequence. To compute the percentage overlap between repertoires, the number of shared unique clonotypes was divided by the size of the smaller repertoire. Three approaches were used to assess repertoire richness: RTK rarefaction, the Chao1 estimator, and Recon v2.1 estimates of unobserved clonotypes. Generation probabilities were computed with OLGA for all TCRbeta clonotypes obtained by the gDNA method from several donors. Entries here come from immuneACCESS through TCRdb and include only in-frame sequences with V and J called. Some clones fail to appear in such tables; in the studies checked, an unresolved V gene covers under half of the shortfall, and the cause of the remainder is unknown. Clone size and V and J calls were adopted from that table, with D and trimming inferred from the DNA. The sample has under 1,100,000 clones on record, 75% of them singletons. The top ten hold about 1.5% of the sample.

Sequencing used memory CD4+ T cells sorted from blood. Taken with the paper, the label for cell subset or site translates to: CD45RA-negative fraction. The sequence was obtained from a man younger than 35 in good health.

CDR3 loop: CASSRQGGGTEAFF. The nucleotide sequence is given as TGTGCCAGCAGCAGACAGGGAGGAGGTACTGAAGCTTTCTTT. The V and J genes are TRBV28 and TRBJ1-1, with TRBD1 matching 7 junction bases. V has 6 bases trimmed and J has 5 bases trimmed; junction bases matching no gene number 9. The CDR3 runs 14 residues from the cysteine to the phenylalanine. Only CDR3 DNA remains: 42 bases, in frame from the first base. CDR1 and CDR2, looked up from the germline V gene, are MDHEN and SYDVKM.